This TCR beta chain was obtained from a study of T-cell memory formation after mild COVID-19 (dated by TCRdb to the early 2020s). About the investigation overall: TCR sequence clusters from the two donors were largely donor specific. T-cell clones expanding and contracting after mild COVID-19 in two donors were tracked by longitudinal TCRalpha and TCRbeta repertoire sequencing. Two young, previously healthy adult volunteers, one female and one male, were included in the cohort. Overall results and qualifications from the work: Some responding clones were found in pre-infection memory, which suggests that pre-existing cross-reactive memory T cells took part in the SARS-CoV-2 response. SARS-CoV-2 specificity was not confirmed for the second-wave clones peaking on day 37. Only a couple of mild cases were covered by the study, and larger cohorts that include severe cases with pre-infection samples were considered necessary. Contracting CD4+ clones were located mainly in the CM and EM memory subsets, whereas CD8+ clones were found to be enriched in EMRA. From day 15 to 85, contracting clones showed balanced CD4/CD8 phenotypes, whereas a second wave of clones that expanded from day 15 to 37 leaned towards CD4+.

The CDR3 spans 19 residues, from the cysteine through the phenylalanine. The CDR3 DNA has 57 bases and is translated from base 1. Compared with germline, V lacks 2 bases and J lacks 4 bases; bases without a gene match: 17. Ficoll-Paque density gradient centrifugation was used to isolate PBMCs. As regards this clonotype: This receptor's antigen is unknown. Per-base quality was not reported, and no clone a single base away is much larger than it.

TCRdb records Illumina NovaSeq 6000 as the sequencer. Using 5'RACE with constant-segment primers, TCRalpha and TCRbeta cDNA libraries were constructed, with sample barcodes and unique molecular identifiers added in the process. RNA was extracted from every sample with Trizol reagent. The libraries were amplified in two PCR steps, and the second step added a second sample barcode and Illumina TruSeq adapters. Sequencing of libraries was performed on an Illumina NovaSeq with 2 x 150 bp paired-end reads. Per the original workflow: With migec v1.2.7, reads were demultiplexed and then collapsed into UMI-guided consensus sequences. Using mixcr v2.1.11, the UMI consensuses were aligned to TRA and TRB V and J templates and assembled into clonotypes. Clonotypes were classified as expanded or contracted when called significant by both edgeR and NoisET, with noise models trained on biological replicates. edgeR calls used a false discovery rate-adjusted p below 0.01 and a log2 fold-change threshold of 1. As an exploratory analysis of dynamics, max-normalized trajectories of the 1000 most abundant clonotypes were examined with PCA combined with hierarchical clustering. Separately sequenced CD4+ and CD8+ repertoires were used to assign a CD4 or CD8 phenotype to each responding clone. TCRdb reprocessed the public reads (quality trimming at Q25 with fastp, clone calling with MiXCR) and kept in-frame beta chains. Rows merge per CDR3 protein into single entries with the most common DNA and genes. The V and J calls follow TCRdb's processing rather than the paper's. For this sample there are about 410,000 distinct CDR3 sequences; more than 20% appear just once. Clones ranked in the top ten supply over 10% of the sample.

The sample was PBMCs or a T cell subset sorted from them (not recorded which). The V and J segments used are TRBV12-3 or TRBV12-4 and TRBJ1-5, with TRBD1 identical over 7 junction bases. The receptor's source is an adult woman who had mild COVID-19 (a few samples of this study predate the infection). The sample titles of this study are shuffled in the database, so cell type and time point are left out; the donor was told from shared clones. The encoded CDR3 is CASSLNFKGQSFRNQPQHF. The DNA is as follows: TGTGCCAGCAGTTTAAACTTCAAGGGACAGTCGTTCAGGAATCAGCCCCAGCATTTT.